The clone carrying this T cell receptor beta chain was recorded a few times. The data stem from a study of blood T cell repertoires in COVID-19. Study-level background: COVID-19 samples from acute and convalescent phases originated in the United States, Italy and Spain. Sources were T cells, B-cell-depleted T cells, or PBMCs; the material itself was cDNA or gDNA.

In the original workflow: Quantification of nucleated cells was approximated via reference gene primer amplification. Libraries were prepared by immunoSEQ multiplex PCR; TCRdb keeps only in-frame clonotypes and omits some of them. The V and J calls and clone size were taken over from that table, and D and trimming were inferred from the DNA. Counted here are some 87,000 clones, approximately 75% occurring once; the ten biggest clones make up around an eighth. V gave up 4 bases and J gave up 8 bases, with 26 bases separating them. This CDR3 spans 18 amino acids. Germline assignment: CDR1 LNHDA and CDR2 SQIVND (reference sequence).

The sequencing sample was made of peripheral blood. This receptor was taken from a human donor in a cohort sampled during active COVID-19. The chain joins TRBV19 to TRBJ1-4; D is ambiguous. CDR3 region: CASSTHHPGEGDGEKLFF. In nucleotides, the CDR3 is TGTGCCAGTAGTACCCACCATCCCGGGGAAGGCGACGGGGAAAAACTGTTTTTT.